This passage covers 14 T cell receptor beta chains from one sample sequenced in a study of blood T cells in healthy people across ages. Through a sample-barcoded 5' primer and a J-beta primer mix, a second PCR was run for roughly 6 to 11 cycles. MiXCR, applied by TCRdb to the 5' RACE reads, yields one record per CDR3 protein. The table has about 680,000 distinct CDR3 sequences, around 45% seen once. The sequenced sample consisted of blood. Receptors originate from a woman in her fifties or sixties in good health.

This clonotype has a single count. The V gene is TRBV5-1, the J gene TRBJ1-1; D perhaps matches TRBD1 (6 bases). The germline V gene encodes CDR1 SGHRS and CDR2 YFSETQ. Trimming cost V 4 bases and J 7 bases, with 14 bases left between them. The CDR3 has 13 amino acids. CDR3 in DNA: TGCGCCAGCAGCCCTGGGGACACCGTTGAAGCTTTCTTT. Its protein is CASSPGDTVEAFF.

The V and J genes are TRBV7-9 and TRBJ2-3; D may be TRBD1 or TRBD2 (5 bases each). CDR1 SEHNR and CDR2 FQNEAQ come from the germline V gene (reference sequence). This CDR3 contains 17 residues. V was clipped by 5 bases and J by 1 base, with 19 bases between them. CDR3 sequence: CASSARARDPGTDTQYF. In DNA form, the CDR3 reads TGTGCCAGCAGCGCCCGCGCCCGGGACCCAGGCACAGATACGCAGTATTTT.

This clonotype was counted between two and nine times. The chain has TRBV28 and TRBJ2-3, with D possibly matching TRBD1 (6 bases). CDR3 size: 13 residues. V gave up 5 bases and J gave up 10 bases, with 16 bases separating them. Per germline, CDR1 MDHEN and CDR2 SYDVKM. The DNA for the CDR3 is TGTGCCAGCAGTGTCCCGGGACAAGGTGCGCAGTATTTT. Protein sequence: CASSVPGQGAQYF.

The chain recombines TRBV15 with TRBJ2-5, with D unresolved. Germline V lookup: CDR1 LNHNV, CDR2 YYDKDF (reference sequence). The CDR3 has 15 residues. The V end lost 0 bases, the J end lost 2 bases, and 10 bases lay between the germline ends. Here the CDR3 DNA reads TGTGCCACCAGCAGAGATCGAGGTCAGCAAGAGACCCAGTACTTC. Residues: CATSRDRGQQETQYF.

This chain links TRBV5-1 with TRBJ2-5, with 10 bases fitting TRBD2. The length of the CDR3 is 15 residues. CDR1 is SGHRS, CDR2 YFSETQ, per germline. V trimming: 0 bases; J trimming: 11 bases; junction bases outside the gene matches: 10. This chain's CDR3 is CASSLDSSGSNEQYF. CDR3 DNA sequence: TGCGCCAGCAGCTTGGACTCTAGCGGGAGCAATGAGCAGTACTTC.

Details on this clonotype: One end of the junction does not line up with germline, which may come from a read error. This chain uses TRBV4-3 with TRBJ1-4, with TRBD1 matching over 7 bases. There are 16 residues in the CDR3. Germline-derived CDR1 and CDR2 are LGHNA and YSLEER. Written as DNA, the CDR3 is TGCGCCAGCAGCCAAGATACGACAGGGACTAATGAAAGACTGTTTTTT. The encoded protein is CASSQDTTGTNERLFF.

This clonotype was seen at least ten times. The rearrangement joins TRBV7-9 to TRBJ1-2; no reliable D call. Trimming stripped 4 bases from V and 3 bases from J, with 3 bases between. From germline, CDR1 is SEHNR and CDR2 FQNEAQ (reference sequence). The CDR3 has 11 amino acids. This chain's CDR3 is CASSWDYGYTF. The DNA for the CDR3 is TGTGCCAGCAGCTGGGACTATGGCTACACCTTC.

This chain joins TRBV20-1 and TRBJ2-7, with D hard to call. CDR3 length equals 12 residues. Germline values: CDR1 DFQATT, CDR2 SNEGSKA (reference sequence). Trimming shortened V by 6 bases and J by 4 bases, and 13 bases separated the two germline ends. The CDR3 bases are TGCAGTGCCCCTCTAGGTGGTTACGAGCAGTACTTC. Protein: CSAPLGGYEQYF.

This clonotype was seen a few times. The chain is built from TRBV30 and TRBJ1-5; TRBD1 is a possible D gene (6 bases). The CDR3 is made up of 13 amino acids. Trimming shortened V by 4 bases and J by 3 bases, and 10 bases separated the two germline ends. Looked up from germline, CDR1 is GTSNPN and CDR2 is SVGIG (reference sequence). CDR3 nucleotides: TGTGCCTGGACAGGGGCATCCAATCAGCCCCAGCATTTT. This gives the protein CAWTGASNQPQHF.

CDR3 loop: CSVSGQGYREQYF. The CDR3 nucleotides are TGCAGCGTTAGCGGACAGGGTTATCGGGAGCAGTACTTC. V and J are TRBV29-1 and TRBJ2-7, with 8 bases lining up with TRBD1. V shed 5 bases and J 7 bases; nucleotides not matched to a gene: 10. The CDR3 spans 13 residues. Germline V gene lookup returns CDR1 SQVTM and CDR2 ANQGSEA.

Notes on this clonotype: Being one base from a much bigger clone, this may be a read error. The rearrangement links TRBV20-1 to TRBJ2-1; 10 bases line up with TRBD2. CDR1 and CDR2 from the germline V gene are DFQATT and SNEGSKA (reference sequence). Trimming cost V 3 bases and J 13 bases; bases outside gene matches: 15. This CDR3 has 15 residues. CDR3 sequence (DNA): TGCAGTGCTAGCGGACTAGCGGAATCAGGGGGGACCCAGTTCTTC. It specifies CSASGLAESGGTQFF.

This CDR3 reads CASRLLGQTYEQYF. In nucleotides, the CDR3 is TGTGCCAGCAGGCTTCTGGGACAGACCTACGAGCAGTACTTC. The gene calls are TRBV7-2 and TRBJ2-5, with 7 bases fitting TRBD1. The J call may be incorrect, as the DNA end agrees better with TRBJ2-7. Germline V gene sequence: CDR1 SGHTA, CDR2 FQGNSA. CDR3 size: 14 residues.

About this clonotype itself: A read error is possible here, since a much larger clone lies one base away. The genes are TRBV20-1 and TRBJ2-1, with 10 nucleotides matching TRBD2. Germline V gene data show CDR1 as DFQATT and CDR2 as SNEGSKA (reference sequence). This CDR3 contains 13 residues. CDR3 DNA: TGCAGTGTTAGAGCCCTAGCGGGAGCTGAGCAGTTCTTC. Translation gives CSVRALAGAEQFF.

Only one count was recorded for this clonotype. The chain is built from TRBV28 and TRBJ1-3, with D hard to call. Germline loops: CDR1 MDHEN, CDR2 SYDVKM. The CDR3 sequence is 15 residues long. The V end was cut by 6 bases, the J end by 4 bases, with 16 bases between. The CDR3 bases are TGTGCCAGCAGCCCACCTCCGGTTGGGGGAAACACCATATATTTT. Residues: CASSPPPVGGNTIYF.